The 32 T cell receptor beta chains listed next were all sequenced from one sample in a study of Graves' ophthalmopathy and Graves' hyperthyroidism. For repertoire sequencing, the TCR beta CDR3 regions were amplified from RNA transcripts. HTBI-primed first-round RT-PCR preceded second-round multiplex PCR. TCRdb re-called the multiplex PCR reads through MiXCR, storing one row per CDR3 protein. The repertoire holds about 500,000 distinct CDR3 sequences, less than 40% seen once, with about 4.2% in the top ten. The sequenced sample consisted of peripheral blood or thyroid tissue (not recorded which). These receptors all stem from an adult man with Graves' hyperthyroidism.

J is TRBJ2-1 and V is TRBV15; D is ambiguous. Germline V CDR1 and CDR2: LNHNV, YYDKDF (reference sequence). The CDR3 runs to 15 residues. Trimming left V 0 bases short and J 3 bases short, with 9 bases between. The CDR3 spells CATSRDSGLYNEQFF. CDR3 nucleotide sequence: TGTGCCACCAGCAGAGATTCCGGTCTCTACAATGAGCAGTTCTTC.

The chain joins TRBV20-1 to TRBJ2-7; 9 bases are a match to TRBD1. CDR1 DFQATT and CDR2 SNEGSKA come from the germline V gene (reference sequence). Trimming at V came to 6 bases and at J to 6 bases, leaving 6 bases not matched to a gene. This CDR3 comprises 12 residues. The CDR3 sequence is CSAAGQGFEQYF. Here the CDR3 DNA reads TGCAGTGCCGCGGGACAGGGTTTCGAGCAGTACTTC.

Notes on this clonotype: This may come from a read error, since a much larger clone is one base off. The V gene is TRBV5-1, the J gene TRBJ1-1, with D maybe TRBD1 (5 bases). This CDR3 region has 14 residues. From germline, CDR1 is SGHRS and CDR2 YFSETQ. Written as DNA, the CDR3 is TGCGCCAGCAGCTTGGCGGGGATGGACACTGAAGCTTCCTTT. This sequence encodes CASSLAGMDTEASF.

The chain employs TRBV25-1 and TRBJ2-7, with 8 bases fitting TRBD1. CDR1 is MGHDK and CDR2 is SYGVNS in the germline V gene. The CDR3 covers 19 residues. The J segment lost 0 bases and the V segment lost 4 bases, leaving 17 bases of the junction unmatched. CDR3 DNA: TGTGCCAGCAGTGGAATCCCGGGCAGGGGGCCCCTAAGCTCCTACGAGCAGTACTTC. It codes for CASSGIPGRGPLSSYEQYF.

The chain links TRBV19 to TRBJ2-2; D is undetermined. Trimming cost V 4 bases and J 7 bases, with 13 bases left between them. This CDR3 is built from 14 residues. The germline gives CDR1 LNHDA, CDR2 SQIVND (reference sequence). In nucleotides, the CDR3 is TGTGCCAGTAGTAAGGCAGGAGCGATCGGGGAGCTGTTTTTT. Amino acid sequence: CASSKAGAIGELFF.

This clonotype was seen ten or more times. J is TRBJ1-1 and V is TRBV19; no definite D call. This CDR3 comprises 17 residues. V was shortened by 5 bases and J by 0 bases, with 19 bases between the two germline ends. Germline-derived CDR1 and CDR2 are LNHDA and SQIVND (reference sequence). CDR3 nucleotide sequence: TGTGCCAGTAGTTATTGGGCCGGGCGGTCACTGAACACTGAAGCTTTCTTT. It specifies CASSYWAGRSLNTEAFF.

The DNA of the CDR3 is TGTGCCATCAGTTCGGGCAGGGACCGACAGCCCCAGCATTTT. This gives the protein CAISSGRDRQPQHF. The chain uses TRBV10-3 and TRBJ1-5, with TRBD1 as a possible D gene (5 bases). The length of the CDR3 is 14 residues. Trimming took 5 bases from V and 7 from J, leaving 15 bases between them. Germline CDR1 reads ENHRY; CDR2 reads SYGVKD.

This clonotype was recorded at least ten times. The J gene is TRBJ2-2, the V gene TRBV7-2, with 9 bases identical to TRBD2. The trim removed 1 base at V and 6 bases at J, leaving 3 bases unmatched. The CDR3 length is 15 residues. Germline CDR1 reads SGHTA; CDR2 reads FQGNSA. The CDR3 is CASSLGLAGPGELFF. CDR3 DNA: TGTGCCAGCAGCTTAGGGCTAGCGGGACCCGGGGAGCTGTTTTTT. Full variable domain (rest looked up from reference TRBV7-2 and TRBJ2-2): GAGVSQSPSNKVTEKGKDVELRCDPISGHTALYWYRQSLGQGLEFLIYFQGNSAPDKSGLPSDRFSAERTGGSVSTLTIQRTQQEDSAVYLCASSLGLAGPGELFFGEGSRLTVL.

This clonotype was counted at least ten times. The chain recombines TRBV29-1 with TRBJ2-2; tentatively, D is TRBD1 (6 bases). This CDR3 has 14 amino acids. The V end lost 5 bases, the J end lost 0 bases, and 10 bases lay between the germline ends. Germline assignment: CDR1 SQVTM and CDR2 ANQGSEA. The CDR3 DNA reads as TGCAGCGTTACAGGGTTCGCGAACACCGGGGAGCTGTTTTTT. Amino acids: CSVTGFANTGELFF.

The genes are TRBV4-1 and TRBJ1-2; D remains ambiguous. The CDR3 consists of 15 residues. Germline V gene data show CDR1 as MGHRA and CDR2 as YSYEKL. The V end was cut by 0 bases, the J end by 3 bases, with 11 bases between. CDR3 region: CASSQEAESYYGYTF. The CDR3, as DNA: TGCGCCAGCAGCCAAGAGGCAGAGAGTTACTATGGCTACACCTTC.

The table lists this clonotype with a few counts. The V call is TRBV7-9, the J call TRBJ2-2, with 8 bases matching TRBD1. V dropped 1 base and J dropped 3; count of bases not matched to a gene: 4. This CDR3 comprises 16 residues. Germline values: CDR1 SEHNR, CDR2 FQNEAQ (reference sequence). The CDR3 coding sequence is TGTGCCAGCAGCTTAGACTTGGACAGGGACACCGGGGAGCTGTTTTTT. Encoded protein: CASSLDLDRDTGELFF.

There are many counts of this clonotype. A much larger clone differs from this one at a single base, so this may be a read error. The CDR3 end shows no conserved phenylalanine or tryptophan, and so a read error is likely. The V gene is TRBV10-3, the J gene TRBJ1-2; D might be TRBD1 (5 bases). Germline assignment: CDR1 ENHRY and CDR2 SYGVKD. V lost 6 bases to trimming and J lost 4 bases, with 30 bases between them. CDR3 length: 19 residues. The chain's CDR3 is CAISATTISGTPASYGYTL. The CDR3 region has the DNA TGTGCCATCAGCGCTACGACAATCTCCGGGACCCCCGCTTCCTATGGCTACACCCTC.

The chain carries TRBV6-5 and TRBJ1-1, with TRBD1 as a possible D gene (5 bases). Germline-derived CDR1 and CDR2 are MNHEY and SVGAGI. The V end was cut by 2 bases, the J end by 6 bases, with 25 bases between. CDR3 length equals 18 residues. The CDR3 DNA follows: TGTGCCAGCAGTTACACGAAAGAGAGGGACCCCCTGTTAGCTGAAGCTTTCTTT. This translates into CASSYTKERDPLLAEAFF.

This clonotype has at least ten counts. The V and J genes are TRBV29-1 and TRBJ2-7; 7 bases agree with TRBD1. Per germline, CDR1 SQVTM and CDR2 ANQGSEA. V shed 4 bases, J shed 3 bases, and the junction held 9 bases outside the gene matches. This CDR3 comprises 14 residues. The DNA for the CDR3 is TGCAGCGTTGGAAGACTTGGGACAGTCTACGAGCAGTACTTC. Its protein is CSVGRLGTVYEQYF.

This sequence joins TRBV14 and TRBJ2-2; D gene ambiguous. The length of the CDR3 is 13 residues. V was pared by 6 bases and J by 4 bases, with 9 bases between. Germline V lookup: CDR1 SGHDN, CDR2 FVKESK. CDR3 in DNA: TGTGCCAGCAGACAGAGTAGCACCGGGGAGCTGTTTTTT. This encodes CASRQSSTGELFF. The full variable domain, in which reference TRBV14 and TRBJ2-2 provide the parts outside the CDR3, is EAGVTQFPSHSVIEKGQTVTLRCDPISGHDNLYWYRRVMGKEIKFLLHFVKESKQDESGMPNNRFLAERTGGTYSTLKVQPAELEDSGVYFCASRQSSTGELFFGEGSRLTVL.

The CDR3 DNA sequence: TGTGCCAGCAGCTTACGGCAGGATGGGGGACTTGAAGCTTTCTTT. Its protein is CASSLRQDGGLEAFF. V usage is TRBV7-9 and J usage is TRBJ1-1; D possibly corresponds to TRBD1 (5 bases). From germline, CDR1 is SEHNR and CDR2 FQNEAQ (reference sequence). The CDR3 sequence is 15 residues long. The ends were cut back, 2 bases at V and 7 bases at J, with 17 bases in the middle.

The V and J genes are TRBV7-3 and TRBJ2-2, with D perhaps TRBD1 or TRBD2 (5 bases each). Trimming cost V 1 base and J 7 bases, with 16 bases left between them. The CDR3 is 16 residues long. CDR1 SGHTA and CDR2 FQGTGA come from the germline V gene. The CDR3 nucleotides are TGTGCCAGCAGCTTAAGGGGGAGTTTGATCGGCGGGGAGCTGTTTTTT. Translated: CASSLRGSLIGGELFF.

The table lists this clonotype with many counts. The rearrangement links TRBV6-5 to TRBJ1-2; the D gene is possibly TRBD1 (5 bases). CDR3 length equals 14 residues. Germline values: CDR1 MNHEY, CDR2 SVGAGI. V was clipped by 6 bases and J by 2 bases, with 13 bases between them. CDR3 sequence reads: CASSRDRVNYGYTF. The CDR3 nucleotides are TGTGCCAGCAGCCGAGACAGAGTCAACTATGGCTACACCTTC.

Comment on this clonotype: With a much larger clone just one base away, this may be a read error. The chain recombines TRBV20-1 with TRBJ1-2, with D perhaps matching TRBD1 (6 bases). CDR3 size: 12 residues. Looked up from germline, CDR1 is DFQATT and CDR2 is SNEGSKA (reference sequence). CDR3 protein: CSADTGWGGHTF. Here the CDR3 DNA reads TGCAGTGCTGATACAGGGTGGGGTGGCCACACCTTC.

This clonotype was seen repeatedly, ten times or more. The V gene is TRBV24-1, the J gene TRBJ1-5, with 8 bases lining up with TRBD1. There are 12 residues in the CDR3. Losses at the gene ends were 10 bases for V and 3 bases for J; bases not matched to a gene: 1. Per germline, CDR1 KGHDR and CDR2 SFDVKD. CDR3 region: CATGQDNQPQHF. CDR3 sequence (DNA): TGTGCCACGGGACAGGACAATCAGCCCCAGCATTTT.

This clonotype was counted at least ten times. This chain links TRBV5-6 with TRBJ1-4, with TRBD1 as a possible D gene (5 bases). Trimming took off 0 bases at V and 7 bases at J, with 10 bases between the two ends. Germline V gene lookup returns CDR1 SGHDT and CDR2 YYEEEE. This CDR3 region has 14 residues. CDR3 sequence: CASSLAGPREKLFF. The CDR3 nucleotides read TGTGCCAGCAGCTTGGCAGGGCCGCGTGAAAAACTGTTTTTT.

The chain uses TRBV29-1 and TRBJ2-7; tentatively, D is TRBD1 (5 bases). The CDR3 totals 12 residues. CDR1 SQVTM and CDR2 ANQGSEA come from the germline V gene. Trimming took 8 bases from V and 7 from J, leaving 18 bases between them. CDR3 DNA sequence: TGCAGCTTGAGGACAAGCCTAGAGGAGCAGTACTTC. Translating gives CSLRTSLEEQYF.

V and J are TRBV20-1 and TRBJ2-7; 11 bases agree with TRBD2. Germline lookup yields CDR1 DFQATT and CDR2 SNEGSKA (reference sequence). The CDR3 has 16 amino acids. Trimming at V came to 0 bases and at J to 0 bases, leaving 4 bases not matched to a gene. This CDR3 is CSARDLAGGTSYEQYF. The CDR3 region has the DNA TGCAGTGCTAGAGATCTAGCGGGGGGCACCTCCTACGAGCAGTACTTC.

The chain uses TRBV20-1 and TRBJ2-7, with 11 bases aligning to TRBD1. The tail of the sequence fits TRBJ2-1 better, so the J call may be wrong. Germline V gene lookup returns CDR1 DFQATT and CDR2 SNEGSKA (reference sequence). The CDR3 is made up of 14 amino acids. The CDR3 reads CSAQDRGPGNEQFF. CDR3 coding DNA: TGCAGTGCCCAGGACAGGGGGCCGGGTAATGAGCAGTTCTTC.

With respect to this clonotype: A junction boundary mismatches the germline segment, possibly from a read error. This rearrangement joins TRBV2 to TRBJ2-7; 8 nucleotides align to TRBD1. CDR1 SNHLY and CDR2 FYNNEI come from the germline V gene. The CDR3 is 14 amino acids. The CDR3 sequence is CSVETGDRPYEQYF. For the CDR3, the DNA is TGCAGCGTCGAAACAGGGGACAGGCCGTACGAGCAGTACTTC.

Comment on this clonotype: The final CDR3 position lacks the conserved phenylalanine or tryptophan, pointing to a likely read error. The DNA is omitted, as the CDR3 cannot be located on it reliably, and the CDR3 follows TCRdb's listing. CDR3: CASSVSREGTS. The chain joins TRBV9 to TRBJ2-5; TRBD2, as called in the table, went unchecked against the DNA. From germline, CDR1 is SGDLS and CDR2 YYNGEE. Counting both end residues, the CDR3 totals 11 amino acids.

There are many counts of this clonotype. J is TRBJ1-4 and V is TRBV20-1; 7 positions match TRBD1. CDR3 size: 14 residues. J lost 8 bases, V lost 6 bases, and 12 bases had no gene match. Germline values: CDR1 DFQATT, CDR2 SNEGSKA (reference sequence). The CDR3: CSAPNRGRGEKLFF. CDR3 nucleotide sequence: TGCAGTGCCCCGAACAGGGGTAGGGGCGAAAAACTGTTTTTT.

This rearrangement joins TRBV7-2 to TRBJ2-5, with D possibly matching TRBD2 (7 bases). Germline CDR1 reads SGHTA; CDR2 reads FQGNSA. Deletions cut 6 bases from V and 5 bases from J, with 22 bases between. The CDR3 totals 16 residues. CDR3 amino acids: CASSEVSGGGGETQYF. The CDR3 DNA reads TGTGCCAGCAGTGAAGTTAGTGGAGGGGGGGGTGAGACCCAGTACTTC.

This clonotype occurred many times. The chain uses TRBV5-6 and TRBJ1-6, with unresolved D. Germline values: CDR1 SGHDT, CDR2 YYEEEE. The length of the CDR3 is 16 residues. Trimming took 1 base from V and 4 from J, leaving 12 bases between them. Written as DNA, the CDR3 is TGTGCCAGCAGCTTGTCCTGGACGGCGTATAATTCACCCCTCCACTTT. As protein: CASSLSWTAYNSPLHF.

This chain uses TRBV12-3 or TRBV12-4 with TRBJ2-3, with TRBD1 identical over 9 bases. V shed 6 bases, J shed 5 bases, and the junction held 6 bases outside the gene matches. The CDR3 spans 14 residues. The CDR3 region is CASRSGTGIDTQYF. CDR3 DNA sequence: TGTGCCAGCAGGAGCGGGACAGGGATAGATACGCAGTATTTT.

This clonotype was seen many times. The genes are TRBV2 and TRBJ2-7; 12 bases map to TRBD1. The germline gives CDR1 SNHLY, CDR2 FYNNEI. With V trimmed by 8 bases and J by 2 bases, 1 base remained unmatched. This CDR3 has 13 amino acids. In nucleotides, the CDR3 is TGTGCCAGCGGGACAGGGGGCCCCTACGAGCAGTACTTC. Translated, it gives CASGTGGPYEQYF.

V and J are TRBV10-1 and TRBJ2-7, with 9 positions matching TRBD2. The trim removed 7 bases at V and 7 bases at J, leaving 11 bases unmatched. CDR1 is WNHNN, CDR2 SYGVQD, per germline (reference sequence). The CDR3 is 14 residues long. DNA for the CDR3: TGCGCCAGCAAGGGACTAGCTGCATTCAATGAGCAGTACTTC. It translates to CASKGLAAFNEQYF.